Below, one TCR beta chain is given with its context. Its antigen remains unidentified. This record belongs to a study of cytomegalovirus exposure and HLA in healthy donors. Points from the study as a whole: The authors later linked a missense DCLRE1C variant to TCR beta V- and J-gene trimming.

The PCR was carried out with 60 Vbeta primers and 13 Jbeta primers. Sequencing used immunoSEQ multiplex PCR; TCRdb keeps in-frame clones, though not all of them. The repertoire includes roughly 200,000 clones, 70% to 80% of them detected once, and 13% to 15% sits in the top ten. Germline CDR1 is SNHLY and CDR2 is FYNNEI. The CDR3 totals 14 residues. Trimming cost V 4 bases and J 8 bases, with 14 bases left between them. The sequence was collected from a woman in her 30s in good health and CMV-seropositive. Sample: PBMCs. This sequence joins TRBV2 and TRBJ1-4, with D possibly TRBD1 on 5 matching bases. The CDR3 is CASSALGLEEKLFF. CDR3 bases: TGTGCCAGCAGTGCCTTGGGACTGGAGGAAAAACTGTTTTTT.